These 23 T cell receptor beta chains originate from one sample sequenced in a study of cytotoxic CD8 clonotypes in ibrutinib-treated CLL. TCRdb's table, derived via immunoSEQ multiplex PCR, lists solely in-frame clones and lacks some. The table has more than 200,000 clones, 70% seen once. This specimen consisted of PBMCs, obtained after 24 months of ibrutinib treatment. All receptors come from a human donor with chronic lymphocytic leukemia.

This clone has only a few counts. The V and J genes are TRBV11-3 and TRBJ2-6, with D maybe TRBD2 (5 bases). The CDR3 is made up of 14 amino acids. In germline, CDR1 is SGHNT, CDR2 YENEEA. V dropped 3 bases and J dropped 2 bases, with 5 bases sitting between them. CDR3 sequence (DNA): TGTGCCAGCAGCTTCGGGGCTGGGGCCAACGTCCTGACTTTC. Translating it yields CASSFGAGANVLTF.

The chain joins TRBV20-1 to TRBJ1-2; D unclear. The CDR3 covers 11 residues. CDR1 is DFQATT, CDR2 SNEGSKA, per germline (reference sequence). Trimming shortened V by 3 bases and J by 8 bases, and 10 bases separated the two germline ends. DNA for the CDR3: TGCAGTGCTAGTTGGAGGAAAGGCTACACCTTC. Translation gives CSASWRKGYTF.

The chain joins TRBV7-6 to TRBJ2-1, with 8 bases identical to TRBD1. Trimming cost V 5 bases and J 4 bases; bases outside gene matches: 10. This CDR3 is 16 amino acids long. Germline V CDR1 and CDR2: SGHVS, FNYEAQ. The CDR3 loop reads CASSRGTGFEYNEQFF. The CDR3 DNA is TGTGCCAGCAGCCGAGGGACAGGATTTGAGTACAATGAGCAGTTCTTC.

The rearrangement links TRBV5-4 to TRBJ2-7, with 8 bases identical to TRBD2. Unmatched junction bases numbered 5, after V lost 1 base and J lost 2 bases. Germline CDR1 and CDR2: SGHNT and YYREEE (reference sequence). The CDR3 spans 15 residues. In DNA, the CDR3 is TGTGCCAGCAGCTTGAGGGCGGGAGGCGCCTACGAGCAGTACTTC. Protein: CASSLRAGGAYEQYF.

The sample holds one count of this clone. The J gene is TRBJ1-2, the V gene TRBV28, with D possibly TRBD1 on 5 matching bases. V was trimmed by 10 bases and J by 4 bases, leaving 13 bases between them. The CDR3 contains 12 residues. CDR1 MDHEN and CDR2 SYDVKM come from the germline V gene. CDR3 nucleotide sequence: TGTGCCACCGTGGGGGGATCCTATGGCTACACCTTC. It translates to CATVGGSYGYTF.

With respect to this clone: The sample has other DNA sequences that encode this CDR3 too. The rearrangement joins TRBV11-3 to TRBJ2-3; D perhaps matches TRBD1 (5 bases). This CDR3 comprises 14 residues. CDR1 and CDR2 (germline): SGHNT, YENEEA. V was cut by 3 bases and J by 0 bases, with 7 bases left in between. For the CDR3, the DNA is TGTGCCAGCAGCTTGACAGCTAGCACAGATACGCAGTATTTT. Translation: CASSLTASTDTQYF.

The chain recombines TRBV15 with TRBJ2-6; 7 bases line up with TRBD2. There are 16 residues in the CDR3. The germline gives CDR1 LNHNV, CDR2 YYDKDF (reference sequence). V lost 1 base to trimming and J lost 0 bases; unmatched junction nucleotides: 0. DNA of the CDR3: TGTGCCACCAGCAGAGCGGGAGGCTCTGGGGCCAACGTCCTGACTTTC. Its translation: CATSRAGGSGANVLTF.

This rearrangement joins TRBV30 to TRBJ2-1; the D gene is possibly TRBD2 (6 bases). V was pared by 2 bases and J by 5 bases, with 13 bases between. Germline values: CDR1 GTSNPN, CDR2 SVGIG (reference sequence). The CDR3 sequence is 14 residues long. CDR3 loop: CAWSPGLGDNEQFF. CDR3 DNA sequence: TGTGCCTGGAGTCCGGGACTGGGTGACAATGAGCAGTTCTTC.

V gene TRBV5-6 combines with J gene TRBJ2-7; 13 bases fit TRBD2. Trimming took 6 bases from V and 2 from J; bases not matched to a gene: 2. CDR1 and CDR2 (germline): SGHDT, YYEEEE. The CDR3 is 14 amino acids. The CDR3 protein is CASTGLAGAYEQYF. As DNA, the CDR3 is TGTGCCAGCACCGGACTAGCGGGAGCCTACGAGCAGTACTTC.

The chain has TRBV11-2 and TRBJ2-1; TRBD2 is a possible D gene (5 bases). Trimming cost V 2 bases and J 0 bases, with 8 bases left between them. This CDR3 is built from 15 residues. Germline V gives CDR1 SGHAT, CDR2 FQNNGV. The CDR3 spells CASSLLRASYNEQFF. CDR3 DNA: TGTGCCAGCAGCTTATTGCGGGCCTCCTACAATGAGCAGTTCTTC.

The CDR3 DNA follows: TGTGCCTGGAGTGTTGAGACAGATACGCAGTATTTT. Amino acids: CAWSVETDTQYF. V is TRBV30 and J is TRBJ2-3; D not resolved. V was pared by 0 bases and J by 3 bases, with 4 bases between. The CDR3 is 12 amino acids. CDR1 GTSNPN and CDR2 SVGIG come from the germline V gene (reference sequence). Full variable domain (outside the CDR3, taken from reference TRBV30 and TRBJ2-3): SQTIHQWPATLVQPVGSPLSLECTVEGTSNPNLYWYRQAAGRGLQLLFYSVGIGQISSEVPQNLSASRPQDRQFILSSKKLLLSDSGFYLCAWSVETDTQYFGPGTRLTVL.

This sequence joins TRBV5-1 and TRBJ2-5; maybe TRBD2 (5 bases). Germline CDR1 SGHRS, CDR2 YFSETQ. CDR3 length equals 14 residues. Trimming stripped 4 bases from V and 4 bases from J, with 14 bases between. The CDR3 is CASSPAAGRETQYF. The DNA of the CDR3 is TGCGCCAGCAGCCCTGCTGCGGGCCGAGAGACCCAGTACTTC.

The CDR3: CASSLGTSGNEQFF. As DNA, the CDR3 is TGTGCCAGCAGCCTTGGGACTAGCGGGAATGAGCAGTTCTTC. The chain couples TRBV4-2 to TRBJ2-1, with 12 bases identical to TRBD2. The CDR3 length is 14 residues. The V segment lost 4 bases and the J segment 7 bases; nucleotides outside the gene matches: 2. The germline V gene encodes CDR1 LGHNA and CDR2 YNFKEQ.

CDR3 protein: CASSLSAGGNTIYF. The CDR3 DNA reads as TGTGCCAGCAGCTTATCAGCAGGTGGAAACACCATATATTTT. The gene calls are TRBV5-6 and TRBJ1-3, with D unclear. Germline CDR1 SGHDT, CDR2 YYEEEE. V gave up 2 bases and J gave up 3 bases, with 9 bases separating them. The CDR3 is 14 residues long.

In DNA form, the CDR3 reads TGTGCCAGCAGCTTAGGTGGGGGCCAAGAGACCCAGTACTTC. This codes for CASSLGGGQETQYF. The chain combines TRBV7-3 with TRBJ2-5; D may match TRBD1 or TRBD2 (5 bases each). The CDR3 has 14 amino acids. V lost 2 bases, J lost 1 base, and 8 bases lay in between. The germline V gene has CDR1 SGHTA and CDR2 FQGTGA.

The V gene is TRBV7-2, the J gene TRBJ2-1, with TRBD2 identical over 7 bases. There are 16 residues in the CDR3. Germline-derived CDR1 and CDR2 are SGHTA and FQGNSA. The V segment lost 1 base and the J segment 10 bases; nucleotides outside the gene matches: 13. This chain's CDR3 is CASSLGSLAQGGEQFF. CDR3 bases: TGTGCCAGCAGCTTAGGATCCCTCGCCCAGGGAGGGGAGCAGTTCTTC.

The V call is TRBV29-1, the J call TRBJ1-2; D is unresolved. The CDR3 is made up of 16 amino acids. Germline CDR1 reads SQVTM; CDR2 reads ANQGSEA. Trimming left V 0 bases short and J 4 bases short, with 18 bases between. CDR3 nucleotides: TGCAGCGTTGAAGATCGTCGGGGAAGAAGGTTCTATGGCTACACCTTC. Translation: CSVEDRRGRRFYGYTF.

The genes are TRBV15 and TRBJ2-1; possibly TRBD2 for D (6 bases). In germline, CDR1 is LNHNV, CDR2 YYDKDF (reference sequence). This CDR3 is 16 amino acids long. The germline V and J ends were trimmed by 0 bases and 4 bases, with 13 bases remaining between them. The CDR3 nucleotides are TGTGCCACCAGCAGAGATAAGAGCGGGTTTTACAATGAGCAGTTCTTC. Protein product: CATSRDKSGFYNEQFF.

J is TRBJ2-2 and V is TRBV21-1; TRBD2 is the table's D call and was not checked against the DNA. TRBV21-1 is a pseudogene locus. The CDR3 runs to 15 residues. The CDR3 sequence: CASSKGLLNTGELFF. The CDR3 DNA is TGTGCCAGCAGCAAGGGACTATTGAACACCGGGGAGCTGTTTTTT.

The chain employs TRBV6-6 and TRBJ1-3, with 7 bases aligning to TRBD1. Trimming at V came to 6 bases and at J to 0 bases, leaving 5 bases not matched to a gene. Germline V gives CDR1 MNHNY, CDR2 SVGAGI (reference sequence). This CDR3 comprises 15 residues. CDR3 DNA: TGTGCCAGCAGCCCGACAGGGAGCTCTGGAAACACCATATATTTT. Its translation: CASSPTGSSGNTIYF.

This clone appeared a single time. This chain uses TRBV7-3 with TRBJ2-3; 7 nucleotides line up with TRBD2. The V gene end was trimmed by 5 bases and the J gene end by 0 bases; junction bases not matched to a gene: 8. Germline CDR1 reads SGHTA; CDR2 reads FQGTGA. CDR3 length: 16 amino acids. CDR3 amino acids: CASSPNWRGSTDTQYF. The CDR3 DNA reads as TGTGCCAGCAGCCCCAATTGGCGGGGGAGCACAGATACGCAGTATTTT.

The gene calls are TRBV7-2 and TRBJ2-1; no definite D call. Trimming took off 2 bases at V and 8 bases at J, with 16 bases between the two ends. From germline, CDR1 is SGHTA and CDR2 FQGNSA. The CDR3 loop spans 15 amino acids. CDR3 DNA: TGTGCCAGCAGCTTATCTTTACCTCCTCGCGATGAGCAGTTCTTC. Residues: CASSLSLPPRDEQFF.

This clone has more than one count but fewer than ten. This chain uses TRBV5-1 with TRBJ2-1; the D is unclear. Looked up from germline, CDR1 is SGHRS and CDR2 is YFSETQ. Trimming left V 3 bases short and J 9 bases short, with 10 bases between. The CDR3 is 12 amino acids. The CDR3 is CASSSTGAEQFF. CDR3 coding DNA: TGCGCCAGCAGCTCAACTGGCGCTGAGCAGTTCTTC. The full variable domain, completed using reference TRBV5-1 and TRBJ2-1, is KAGVTQTPRYLIKTRGQQVTLSCSPISGHRSVSWYQQTPGQGLQFLFEYFSETQRNKGNFPGRFSGRQFSNSRSEMNVSTLELGDSALYLCASSSTGAEQFFGPGTRLTVL.